This T cell receptor (beta chain) was obtained from a study of blood T cell repertoires in COVID-19. Study in general: Italy, Spain and the United States were the sources of the convalescent and acute COVID-19 samples.

Here immunoSEQ multiplex PCR was the method, and the copy in TCRdb shows in-frame clones only, minus some. The sample yields under 550,000 clones, about 90% seen once. This CDR3 comprises 14 residues. The V gene end was trimmed by 5 bases and the J gene end by 6 bases; junction bases not matched to a gene: 6. Germline assignment: CDR1 KGHSH and CDR2 LQKENI. The chain uses TRBV18 and TRBJ2-1; 8 bases agree with TRBD1. Material: peripheral blood. The TCR was taken from a man in his late teens or twenties with COVID-19, enrolled during active disease. Here the CDR3 reads CASSEDRDGNEQFF. In DNA form, the CDR3 reads TGTGCCAGCTCAGAGGACAGGGATGGCAATGAGCAGTTCTTC.